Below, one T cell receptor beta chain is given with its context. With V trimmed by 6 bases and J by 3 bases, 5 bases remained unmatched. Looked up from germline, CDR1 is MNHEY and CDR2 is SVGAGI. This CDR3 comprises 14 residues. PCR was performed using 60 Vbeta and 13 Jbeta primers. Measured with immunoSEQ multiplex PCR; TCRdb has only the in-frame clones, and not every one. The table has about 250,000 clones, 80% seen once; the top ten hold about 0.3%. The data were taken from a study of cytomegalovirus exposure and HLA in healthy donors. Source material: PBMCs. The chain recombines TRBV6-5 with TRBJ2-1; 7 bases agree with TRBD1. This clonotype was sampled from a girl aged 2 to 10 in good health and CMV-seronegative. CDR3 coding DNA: TGTGCCAGCAGCTGGACAGGAAACTACAATGAGCAGTTCTTC. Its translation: CASSWTGNYNEQFF.